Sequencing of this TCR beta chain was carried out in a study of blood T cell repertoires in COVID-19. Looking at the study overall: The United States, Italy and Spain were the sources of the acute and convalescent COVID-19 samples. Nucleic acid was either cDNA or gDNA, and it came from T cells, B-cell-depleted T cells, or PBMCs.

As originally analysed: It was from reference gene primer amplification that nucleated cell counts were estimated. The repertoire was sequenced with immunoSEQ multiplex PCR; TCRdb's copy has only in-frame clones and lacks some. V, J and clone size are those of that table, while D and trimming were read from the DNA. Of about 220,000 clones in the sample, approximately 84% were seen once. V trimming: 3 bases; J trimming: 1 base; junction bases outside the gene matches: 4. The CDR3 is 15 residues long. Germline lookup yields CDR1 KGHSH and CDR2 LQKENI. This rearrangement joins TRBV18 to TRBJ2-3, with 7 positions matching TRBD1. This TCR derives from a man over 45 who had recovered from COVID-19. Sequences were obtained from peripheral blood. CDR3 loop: CASSPPTGGTDTQYF. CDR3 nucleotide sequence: TGTGCCAGCTCACCGCCTACAGGGGGCACAGATACGCAGTATTTT.